This TCR beta chain stems from a study of shared clonotypes between healthy human individuals. Study observations and caveats: Naive subsets generally exceeded memory subsets in estimated richness. What limited the represented genetic and exposure-history diversity was the small number of donors.

Germline CDR1 is KGHSH and CDR2 is LQKENI. The germline V and J ends were trimmed by 4 bases and 3 bases, with 7 bases remaining between them. The CDR3 sequence is 12 residues long. Produced via immunoSEQ multiplex PCR; TCRdb's table is partial and in-frame only. In the table there are about a million clones, more than 75% of which are singletons. Points on this clone: Its target is unknown.

The specimen was memory CD4+ T cells sorted from blood. Subset in this sample: CD45RA-negative fraction. V usage is TRBV18 and J usage is TRBJ2-7; the D gene could be TRBD1 or TRBD2 (5 bases each). This sequence originates from a man aged 18 to 29 in good health. The CDR3 sequence is CASSQGRYEQYF. CDR3 in DNA: TGTGCCAGCTCACAGGGACGCTACGAGCAGTACTTC.